This T cell receptor beta chain was recorded in a study of blood T cell repertoires in COVID-19. Study-level background: Italy, Spain and the United States were the sources of the convalescent and acute COVID-19 samples. PBMCs, B-cell-depleted T cells, or T cells were the source of the cDNA or gDNA that made up the material.

Germline values: CDR1 SGHKS, CDR2 YYEKEE (reference sequence). Trimming removed 4 bases at V and 4 bases at J, with 11 bases between. This CDR3 region has 14 residues. Original handling: Nucleated cell counts were estimated from reference gene primer amplification. Repertoires were generated with immunoSEQ multiplex PCR, while TCRdb's copy carries only in-frame clones and drops some. That table gives V, J and clone size, and the DNA gave D and trimming. The sample holds 110,000 to 150,000 clones; around 86% are singletons and the top ten take about 4.3%. This clonotype was sampled from a woman of 80 years or more with acute or convalescent COVID-19. The chain couples TRBV5-5 to TRBJ1-4, with D perhaps matching TRBD1 (6 bases). Sequencing was performed on peripheral blood. CDR3: CASSTTGSNEKLFF. The CDR3 nucleotides are TGTGCCAGCAGCACAACAGGGAGTAATGAAAAACTGTTTTTT.